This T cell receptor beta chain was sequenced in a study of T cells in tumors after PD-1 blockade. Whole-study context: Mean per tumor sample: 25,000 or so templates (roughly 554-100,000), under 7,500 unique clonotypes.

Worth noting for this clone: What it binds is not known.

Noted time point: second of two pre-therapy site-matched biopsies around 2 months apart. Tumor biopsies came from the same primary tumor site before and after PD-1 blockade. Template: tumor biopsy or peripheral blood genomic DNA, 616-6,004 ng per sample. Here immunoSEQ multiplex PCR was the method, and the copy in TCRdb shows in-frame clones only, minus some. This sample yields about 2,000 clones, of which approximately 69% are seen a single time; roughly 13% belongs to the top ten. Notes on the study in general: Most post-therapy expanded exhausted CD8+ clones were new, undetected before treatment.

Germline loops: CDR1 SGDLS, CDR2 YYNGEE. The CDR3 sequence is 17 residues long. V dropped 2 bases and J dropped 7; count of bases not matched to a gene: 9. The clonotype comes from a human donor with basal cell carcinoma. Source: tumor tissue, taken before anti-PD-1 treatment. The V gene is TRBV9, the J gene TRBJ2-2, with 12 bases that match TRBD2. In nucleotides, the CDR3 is TGTGCCAGCAGCGTGACCCTGACTAGCGGGGGTTTCGGGGAGCTGTTTTTT. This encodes CASSVTLTSGGFGELFF.